The next 13 T cell receptor beta chains were all read from a single sample in a study of T cell clonality in common variable immunodeficiency. Profiling relied on immunoSEQ multiplex PCR, and the TCRdb table lists in-frame clones only, not all of them. Listed here are approximately 30,000 clones without any singletons, the top ten holding 3.8%. The sample was peripheral blood mononuclear cells. These receptors were taken from a person aged 18 to 75 in good health.

This clone was counted ten times or more. The DNA ends 3 residues before the CDR3 does, and the rest of the CDR3 is filled in from the germline J gene. V gene TRBV7-6 combines with J gene TRBJ2-5; D ambiguous. Germline V gene sequence: CDR1 SGHVS, CDR2 FNYEAQ. This CDR3 has 15 residues. Trimming shortened V by 1 base and J by 3 bases, and 12 bases separated the two germline ends. CDR3 DNA (partial): TGTGCCAGCAGCTTAGACGGCGGCTTTGAAGAGACC. Amino acids: CASSLDGGFEET. The whole CDR3 reads CASSLDGGFEETQYF.

This clone was picked up many times. The CDR3 goes on 3 residues after the read ends, and that part is filled in from the germline J gene. The chain joins TRBV2 to TRBJ1-1, with 11 bases matching TRBD1. Per the germline V gene, CDR1 is SNHLY and CDR2 is FYNNEI. V lost 7 bases to trimming and J lost 0 bases; unmatched junction nucleotides: 4. The CDR3 covers 15 residues. The part of the CDR3 DNA that was read is TGTGCCAGCACCGGACAGGGGGCTTTGAACACTGAA. Its protein product is CASTGQGALNTE. The whole CDR3 is CASTGQGALNTEAFF.

Concerning this clone: The read halts 3 residues ahead of the CDR3 end, with the missing end drawn from the germline J gene. The chain links TRBV18 to TRBJ1-2, with D perhaps TRBD1 (5 bases). This CDR3 region has 15 residues. Germline assignment: CDR1 KGHSH and CDR2 LQKENI. The CDR3 reads CASSPPGLAGYDYTF. The CDR3 DNA, read in part, is TGTGCCAGCTCACCACCGGGACTAGCGGGCTACGAC.

This clone was recorded a few times. The sequenced fragment ends 3 residues before the CDR3 boundary, so the rest is inferred from the germline J gene. J is TRBJ2-4 and V is TRBV18; 9 bases are shared with TRBD1. Germline V gene lookup returns CDR1 KGHSH and CDR2 LQKENI. The CDR3 totals 15 residues. CDR3 protein: CASSPSTGGDSGQYF. The part of the CDR3 DNA that was read is TGTGCCAGCTCACCATCAACAGGGGGCGACTCTGGT.

Points on this clone: The DNA ends 3 residues before the CDR3 does, and the rest of the CDR3 is filled in from the germline J gene. The gene calls are TRBV20-1 and TRBJ2-1, with 7 bases lining up with TRBD2. The germline gives CDR1 DFQATT, CDR2 SNEGSKA (reference sequence). The CDR3 consists of 17 residues. The J segment lost 4 bases and the V segment lost 0 bases, leaving 12 bases of the junction unmatched. The chain's CDR3 is CSARDPRAGDLYNEQFF. The part of the CDR3 DNA that was read is TGCAGTGCTAGAGATCCCCGGGCGGGGGACCTATACAATGAG.

In this sample, this clone turned up many times. The read ends 3 residues before the CDR3 terminus; that terminus is restored from the germline J gene. This chain joins TRBV5-4 and TRBJ1-2, with D possibly matching TRBD1 (6 bases). Germline lookup yields CDR1 SGHNT and CDR2 YYREEE (reference sequence). CDR3 length: 14 amino acids. V was trimmed by 5 bases and J by 5 bases, leaving 16 bases between them. The covered CDR3 bases are TGTGCCAGCAGGCCTAACAGGGATGGGTATGGC. Amino acid sequence: CASRPNRDGYG. In full, the CDR3 reads CASRPNRDGYGYTF.

Details on this clone: The CDR3 end falls 3 residues outside the read, so it is completed with the germline J gene. The V gene is TRBV18, the J gene TRBJ2-2; 7 nucleotides match TRBD1. The germline CDR1 and CDR2 sequences are KGHSH and LQKENI. The CDR3 is 13 amino acids. The CDR3 DNA, read in part, is TGTGCCAGCTCATCGGGGACAGAGGAGACG. This codes for CASSSGTEET. The whole CDR3 reads CASSSGTEETLFF.

This clone was observed at least ten times. The read ends 3 residues shy of where the CDR3 ends; the end is completed using the germline J gene. In the same sample, other DNA sequences code for this CDR3. The chain has TRBV20-1 and TRBJ2-3; 11 bases fit TRBD2. This CDR3 comprises 14 residues. The V gene end was trimmed by 6 bases and the J gene end by 4 bases; junction bases not matched to a gene: 6. Germline V gene data show CDR1 as DFQATT and CDR2 as SNEGSKA (reference sequence). The CDR3 protein is CSARLAGGPDTQYF. Partial CDR3 DNA: TGCAGTGCACGTCTAGCGGGGGGTCCAGATACG.

This clone was counted ten times or more. CDR3 DNA (partial): TGTGCCAGCAGTGATTTGACAGCATCAAACTACGAG. As protein: CASSDLTASNYE. The CDR3 in its entirety is CASSDLTASNYEQYF. The chain is built from TRBV2 and TRBJ2-7; a weak D match, TRBD1 (5 bases). The sequence runs out 3 residues before the end of the CDR3; the remainder is reconstructed from the germline J gene. CDR3 size: 15 residues. The germline V gene encodes CDR1 SNHLY and CDR2 FYNNEI. V was cut by 3 bases and J by 3 bases, with 15 bases left in between.

This clone was recorded many times. The CDR3 goes on 3 residues after the read ends, and that part is filled in from the germline J gene. The rearrangement uses TRBV4-1 and TRBJ1-2, with unresolved D. The germline gives CDR1 MGHRA, CDR2 YSYEKL. V was pared by 3 bases and J by 0 bases, with 17 bases between. This CDR3 is built from 17 residues. CDR3 in amino acids: CASSHRVRGGANYGYTF. The sequenced part of the CDR3 DNA is TGCGCCAGCAGCCACCGCGTTCGGGGTGGGGCTAACTATGGC.

In this sample, this clone turned up many times. The read stops 3 residues short of the end of the CDR3; the missing end is completed from the germline J gene. The rearrangement links TRBV7-2 to TRBJ2-3; D is ambiguous. Between the trimmed V and J ends, which lost 3 bases and 1 base, there was a span of 5 bases. The CDR3 extends over 13 amino acids. The germline gives CDR1 SGHTA, CDR2 FQGNSA. CDR3 DNA, as far as it was read: TGTGCCAGCAGCTTTTGGCGCACAGATACG. Protein sequence: CASSFWRTDT. The whole CDR3 reads CASSFWRTDTQYF.

In this sample, this clone turned up many times. The read finishes 3 residues shy of the CDR3 end, and the germline J gene is used to complete it. V is TRBV24-1 and J is TRBJ1-1; TRBD1 agrees at 7 bases. Germline values: CDR1 KGHDR, CDR2 SFDVKD. The CDR3 extends over 13 amino acids. V shed 8 bases and J 3 bases; nucleotides not matched to a gene: 5. The CDR3 DNA, read in part, is TGTGCCACCAAGGAGGACAGGTACACTGAA. This sequence encodes CATKEDRYTE. The complete CDR3 reads CATKEDRYTEAFF.

This clone was recorded at least ten times. The CDR3 end lies 3 residues beyond the end of the read and is filled in from the germline J gene. V usage is TRBV5-1 and J usage is TRBJ2-1; 8 nucleotides align to TRBD2. V shed 0 bases and J 9 bases; nucleotides not matched to a gene: 14. The CDR3 extends over 17 amino acids. Germline CDR1 SGHRS, CDR2 YFSETQ. CDR3 amino acids: CASSLVPAGAQTSEQFF. The sequenced part of the CDR3 DNA is TGCGCCAGCAGCTTGGTACCAGCGGGGGCCCAGACAAGTGAG. The full variable domain, rest sourced from reference TRBV5-1 and TRBJ2-1, is KAGVTQTPRYLIKTRGQQVTLSCSPISGHRSVSWYQQTPGQGLQFLFEYFSETQRNKGNFPGRFSGRQFSNSRSEMNVSTLELGDSALYLCASSLVPAGAQTSEQFFGPGTRLTVL.